Listed below are T cell receptor beta chains from one sample, sequenced in a study of shared clonotypes between healthy human individuals. Clones were sequenced by immunoSEQ multiplex PCR, and TCRdb holds only the in-frame ones, with some missing. Here the sample spans about 1.5 million clones, nearly 99% being singletons. The sample was naive CD4+ T cells sorted from blood. Receptors originate from a man aged 25 to 45 in good health. Both conserved end residues are part of each CDR3. The order of the fields is D gene, V gene, clone size, J gene, CDR3 length, CDR3 DNA, CDR3 protein. D genes are given only for firm matches. The listing skips clone size in some rows; elsewhere it reads once, few, many or a size class.

.,TRBV28,.,TRBJ1-3,10,TGTGCCAGCCGGGGAAACACCATATATTTT,CASRGNTIYF
.,TRBV7-8,.,TRBJ2-5,12,TGTGCCAGCAGCCCAGGGGTAGAGACCCAGTACTTC,CASSPGVETQYF
.,TRBV7-2,once,TRBJ2-1,18,TGTGCCAGCACCCGATTTGCTTTCGGGCGAAGCTCCTACAATGAGCAGTTCTTC,CASTRFAFGRSSYNEQFF
TRBD2,TRBV18,.,TRBJ2-7,15,TGTGCCAGCTCACCAGTAACTAGCGGGTCTTACGAGCAGTACTTC,CASSPVTSGSYEQYF
TRBD1,TRBV10-2,.,TRBJ1-4,14,TGCGCCAGCCGGGGACAGGGACTTAATGAAAAACTGTTTTTT,CASRGQGLNEKLFF
TRBD2,TRBV29-1,.,TRBJ2-5,14,TGCAGCGTTGAGAGCGGGAGGGCCCGGGGGACCCAGTACTTC,CSVESGRARGTQYF
.,TRBV2,once,TRBJ2-5,16,TGTGCCAGCAGTGTCTCTGCTAGCGAACAACAAGAGACCCAGTACTTC,CASSVSASEQQETQYF
TRBD2,TRBV11-2,.,TRBJ2-7,14,TGTGCCAGCAGCGCCAGGACTAGCGGGAAGGCCACATACTTC,CASSARTSGKATYF
TRBD1,TRBV10-3,.,TRBJ1-4,15,TGTGCCATCAGTTCCCGACAGGGTTCTAATGAAAAACTGTTTTTT,CAISSRQGSNEKLFF
.,TRBV11-3,once,TRBJ2-5,12,TGTGCCAGCAGCTTAGTACACGAGACCCAGTACTTC,CASSLVHETQYF
.,TRBV10-1,.,TRBJ2-7,15,TGCGCCAGCAGTGAGTCCATCCTAGGTTGGGGCGAGCAGTACTTC,CASSESILGWGEQYF
.,TRBV28,.,TRBJ2-7,13,TGTGCCAGCAGTCCGCTAGACAACTACGAGCAGTACTTC,CASSPLDNYEQYF
TRBD2,TRBV28,.,TRBJ2-2,16,TGTGCCAGCGAGAACGGACTAGCGGTTAACACCGGGGAGCTGTTTTTT,CASENGLAVNTGELFF
.,TRBV5-4,.,TRBJ1-3,14,TGTGCCAGCAGCCCTGGAGAGACTGGAAACACCATATATTTT,CASSPGETGNTIYF
.,TRBV29-1,.,TRBJ1-1,14,TGCAGCGTTGCAAAGGGGTCAATGAACACTGAAGCTTTCTTT,CSVAKGSMNTEAFF
TRBD2,TRBV4-3,.,TRBJ2-7,15,TGCGCCAGCAGCCAAGCCCACGGACTAGCATACGAGCAGTACTTC,CASSQAHGLAYEQYF
TRBD2,TRBV7-9,once,TRBJ2-2,15,TGTGCCAGCAGCTCGGGACTAGCAAATGCCGGGGAGCTGTTTTTT,CASSSGLANAGELFF
TRBD1,TRBV5-1,once,TRBJ2-7,14,TGCGCCAGCAGCACCGGGACAGTCTCTTACGAGCAGTACTTC,CASSTGTVSYEQYF
TRBD2,TRBV11-2,.,TRBJ2-7,15,TGTGCCAGCAGCTTAGAGTTTGCGGGAGAGAGCGAGCAGTACTTC,CASSLEFAGESEQYF
TRBD1,TRBV5-8,.,TRBJ1-2,14,TGTGCCAGCAGCGGGGGACAGTGGGTATATGGCTACACCTTC,CASSGGQWVYGYTF
.,TRBV10-1,.,TRBJ1-5,13,TGCGCCAGCAGTGAGAACCGCGTCCAGCCCCAGCATTTT,CASSENRVQPQHF
TRBD2,TRBV28,.,TRBJ2-1,16,TGTGCCAGCAGTTTAGAAGCGGGAGGCATCTACAATGAGCAGTTCTTC,CASSLEAGGIYNEQFF
.,TRBV9,.,TRBJ2-5,17,TGTGCCAGCAGCGTAGGCGGTGGGGCCCGGTACCAAGAGACCCAGTACTTC,CASSVGGGARYQETQYF
TRBD2,TRBV4-2,once,TRBJ2-7,18,TGTGCCAGCAGCCAGCTTCCGGGACTAGCGGGAGCCAACTACGAGCAGTACTTC,CASSQLPGLAGANYEQYF
.,TRBV28,.,TRBJ2-2,14,TGTGCCAGCATGGCCAGCCTCAACACCGGGGAGCTGTTTTTT,CASMASLNTGELFF
.,TRBV9,.,TRBJ1-1,13,TGTGCCAGCAAGGAAGCAGGCGACACTGAAGCTTTCTTT,CASKEAGDTEAFF
.,TRBV18,once,TRBJ2-3,17,TGTGCCAGCTCACCCCTTAGCACTAGCTCCAGCACAGATACGCAGTATTTT,CASSPLSTSSSTDTQYF
.,TRBV9,.,TRBJ2-2,13,TGTGCCAGCAGCGTAGCCAGGACCGGGGAGCTGTTTTTT,CASSVARTGELFF
.,TRBV11-2,.,TRBJ1-2,12,TGTGCCAGCAGCTTAGATTCAGCCGGCTACACCTTC,CASSLDSAGYTF
.,TRBV29-1,.,TRBJ2-2,11,TGCAGCGTTGAAGGAATGGGGGAGCTGTTTTTT,CSVEGMGELFF
.,TRBV2,.,TRBJ1-5,13,TGTGCCTCGAGATTGGAAGGCAATCAGCCCCAGCATTTT,CASRLEGNQPQHF